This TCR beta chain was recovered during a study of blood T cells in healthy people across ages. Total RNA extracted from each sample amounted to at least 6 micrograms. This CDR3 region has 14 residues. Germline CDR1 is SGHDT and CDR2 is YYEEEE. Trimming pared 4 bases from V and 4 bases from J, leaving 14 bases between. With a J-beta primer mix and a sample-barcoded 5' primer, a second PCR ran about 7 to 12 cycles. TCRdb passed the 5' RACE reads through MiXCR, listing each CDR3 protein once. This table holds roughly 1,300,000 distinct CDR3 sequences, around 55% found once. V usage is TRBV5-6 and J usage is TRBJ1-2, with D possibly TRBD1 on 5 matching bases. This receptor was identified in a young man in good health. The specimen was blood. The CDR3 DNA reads TGTGCCAGCAGCCCAACACAGGAGACCTATGGCTACACCTTC. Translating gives CASSPTQETYGYTF.